The text below deals with one TCR beta chain. No antigen is known for it. The CDR3 spans 15 residues. The germline CDR1 and CDR2 sequences are SGHTA and FQGTGA. Deletions cut 5 bases from V and 4 bases from J, with 16 bases between. This entry is derived from a study of a mutant IDH1 vaccine in newly diagnosed glioma. At the level of the study: Investigators started vaccination 4-6 weeks after radiotherapy alone, or with temozolomide cycles. Weeks 35 and 47 hosted visits V12 and V13, respectively.

The sample's time point: week 35, safety follow-up. All doses held 300 ug of mutant IDH1 20-mer peptide, with topical imiquimod. All eight of the vaccinations patients received fell in weeks 1, 3, 5, 7, 11, 15, 19 and 23. New WHO grade 3 or 4 IDH1-mutant, ATRX-lost astrocytomas were present in all donors. The protocol was immunoSEQ multiplex PCR, while the TCRdb copy is restricted to in-frame clones and leaves out a portion. The sample lists over 40,000 clones, about 76% seen once, with approximately 4.7% in the top ten. This chain links TRBV7-3 with TRBJ2-3; D possibly corresponds to TRBD1 (6 bases). Here the sequenced sample was PBMCs, taken from a glioma patient whose treatment included an IDH1 peptide vaccine. The sequence was collected from a woman between 40 and 50 years old with glioma. Some clones in this sample may be carry-over from other donors' samples. CDR3 in amino acids: CASSLTGIGPDTQYF. Written as DNA, the CDR3 is TGTGCCAGCAGCCTGACAGGTATTGGGCCAGATACGCAGTATTTT.